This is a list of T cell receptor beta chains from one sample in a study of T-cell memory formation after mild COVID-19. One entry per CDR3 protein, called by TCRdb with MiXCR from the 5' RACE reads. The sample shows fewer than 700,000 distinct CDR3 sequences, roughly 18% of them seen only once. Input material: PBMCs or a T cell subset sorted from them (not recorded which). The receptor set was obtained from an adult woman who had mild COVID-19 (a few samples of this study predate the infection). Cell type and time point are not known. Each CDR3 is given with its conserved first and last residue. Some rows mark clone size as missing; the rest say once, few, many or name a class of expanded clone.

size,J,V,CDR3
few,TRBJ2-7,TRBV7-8,CASSLLPHSPTSGVEQYF
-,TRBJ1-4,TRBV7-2,CATRGRGDEKLFF
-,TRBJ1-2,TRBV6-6,CASSYSISVALQGRGYGYTF
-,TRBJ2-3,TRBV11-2,CASSLARRNWGGTDTQYF
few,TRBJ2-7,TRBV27,CASSLWSSYEQYF
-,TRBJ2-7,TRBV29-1,CSVEVRKGSYEQYF
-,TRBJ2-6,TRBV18,CASSPWQVKRSGANVLTF
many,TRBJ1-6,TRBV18,CASSADRKNSPLHF
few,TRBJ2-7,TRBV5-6,CASSPSDRLTEEQYF
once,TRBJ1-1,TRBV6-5,CASTRRAGPMNTEAFF
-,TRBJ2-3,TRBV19,CASSMTADTDTQYF
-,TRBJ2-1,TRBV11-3,CASSLAKNGNIHNEQFF
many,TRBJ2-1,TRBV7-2,CASSLGLAYNEQFF
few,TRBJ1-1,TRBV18,CASSPEPPGPAKNTEAFF
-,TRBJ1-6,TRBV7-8,CASSPGLGGVYNSPLHF
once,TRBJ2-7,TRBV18,CASSPHVPEQYF
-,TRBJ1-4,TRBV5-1,CASSPLSSVGEKLFF
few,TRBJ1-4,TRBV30,CAWSVPGTGEKLFF
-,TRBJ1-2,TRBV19,CASSIGGGYGYTF
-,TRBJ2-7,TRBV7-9,CASSFGDEQYF
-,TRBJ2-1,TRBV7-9,CASRLPGGGNEQFF
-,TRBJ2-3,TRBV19,CASSIGKGDTQYF
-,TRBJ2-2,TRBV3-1,CASSQDWSTRELFF
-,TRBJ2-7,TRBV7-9,CASSITRTGTSIHEQYF
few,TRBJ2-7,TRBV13,CASSRRDGGYEQYF
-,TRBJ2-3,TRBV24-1,CATSVFGGGTDTQYF
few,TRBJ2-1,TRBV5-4,CASRMAVAGGFNEQFF
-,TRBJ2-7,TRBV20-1,CSARTPPYEQYF
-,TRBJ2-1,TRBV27,CASSLREGWEQFF
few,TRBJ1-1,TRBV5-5,CASRTEQGAGTEAFF
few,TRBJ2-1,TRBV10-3,CAISEPPSEGPRGNEQFF
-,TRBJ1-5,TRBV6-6,CASSSDGSNQPQHF
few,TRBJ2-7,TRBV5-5,CASSPRGGGTASYEQYF
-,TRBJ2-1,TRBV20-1,CSAFPGLADNEQFF
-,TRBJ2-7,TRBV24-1,CATSHPGTGGYEQYF
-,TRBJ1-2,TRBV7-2,CASSFTAGYGYTF
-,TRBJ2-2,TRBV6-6,CASSYPHRPQRGDTGELFF
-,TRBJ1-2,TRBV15,CATSRVVRDSGNYGYTF
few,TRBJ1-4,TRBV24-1,CATSDRSGGGEKLFF
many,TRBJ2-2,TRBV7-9,CASSPETDLTGELFF
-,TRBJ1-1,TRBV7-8,CASSFLRSSSNTEAFF
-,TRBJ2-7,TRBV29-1,CSVVTKGPDVGEQYF
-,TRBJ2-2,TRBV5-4,CASSPGETGELFF
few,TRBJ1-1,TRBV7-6,CASSSSAGLNTEAFF
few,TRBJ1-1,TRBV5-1,CASSLGPPHTEAFF
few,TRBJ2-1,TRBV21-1,CASSTASFVNEQFF
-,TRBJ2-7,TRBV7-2,CASSFPAYEQYF
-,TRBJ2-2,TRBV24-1,CATRPGTGELFF
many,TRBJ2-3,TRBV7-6,CASSLAAGGSTDTQYF
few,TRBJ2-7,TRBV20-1,CSAGQGGSSYEQYF
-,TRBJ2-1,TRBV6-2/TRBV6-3,CASSNGLAGGPVYNEQFF
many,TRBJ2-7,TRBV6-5,CASSYQGTTYEQYF
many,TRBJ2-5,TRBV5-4,CASRFNREETQYF
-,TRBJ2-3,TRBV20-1,CSAFQGGQYF